Each of the 18 T cell receptor beta chains below was sequenced from the same sample in a study of tumor-infiltrating lymphocytes in primary liver carcinoma. With a constant-region primer, TCR beta cDNA was made from about 0.55 ug of total RNA. TCR beta libraries came from three nested multiplex PCR rounds using slightly modified ARM-PCR. Amplification in the first two PCR rounds was performed using TRBV1-TRBV30 forward primers and a C-beta reverse primer for approximately 10 cycles each. One entry per CDR3 protein results from TCRdb running MiXCR on the multiplex PCR reads. The table has a few hundred thousand distinct CDR3 sequences, 58% seen once. For blood RNA, unsorted whole blood served as the source, and germline DNA was extracted too. The sequencing input was peripheral blood. The receptors originated from a woman younger than 45 with primary liver carcinoma and hepatitis B virus infection.

This clonotype was found many times. The chain has TRBV11-2 and TRBJ2-7; weak D call: TRBD2 (5 bases). The CDR3 is 15 amino acids. Germline CDR1 and CDR2: SGHAT and FQNNGV. Trimming took off 3 bases at V and 2 bases at J, with 14 bases between the two ends. The CDR3 DNA sequence: TGTGCCAGCAGCTTGCGGACTGGCCCAACCTACGAGCAGTACTTC. The encoded protein is CASSLRTGPTYEQYF.

Worth noting for this clonotype: The germline gene is not matched at one end of the junction; a read error may be the cause. The chain has TRBV12-3 or TRBV12-4 and TRBJ2-5; a possible D gene is TRBD2 (6 bases). The CDR3 spans 14 residues. CDR3 sequence (DNA): TGTGCCAGCAGCGTTAGCGGAGGCCAAGAGATCCAGTACTTC. Translating gives CASSVSGGQEIQYF.

In regard to this clonotype: Germline is not matched at one junction end, which may reflect a read error. The chain is built from TRBV12-3 or TRBV12-4 and TRBJ2-1, with D possibly TRBD2 on 6 matching bases. The CDR3 extends over 15 amino acids. This CDR3 reads CDSSFVAGINNEQFF. The CDR3 DNA is TGTGACAGCAGTTTTGTCGCGGGGATTAACAATGAGCAGTTCTTC.

Note on this clonotype: The limits of the CDR3 on the DNA are not certain, so only TCRdb's listed CDR3 is given. The CDR3 loop reads CARSAELEIYGCTF. The chain is built from TRBV4-3 and TRBJ1-2. Germline values: CDR1 LGHNA, CDR2 YSLEER. Termini included, the CDR3 measures 14 amino acids.

This clonotype was detected only once. V and J are TRBV7-9 and TRBJ2-1; TRBD1 matches at 11 bases. This CDR3 contains 16 residues. Germline CDR1 reads SEHNR; CDR2 reads FQNEAQ (reference sequence). J gave up 12 bases and V 4 bases, and 14 bases lay outside the gene matches. CDR3 protein: CASSYNPGQGAKGQFF. CDR3 DNA sequence: TGTGCCAGCAGCTATAACCCCGGACAGGGGGCGAAAGGGCAGTTCTTC.

In regard to this clonotype: A much larger clonotype is one base distant, so this may be a read error. V usage is TRBV6-1 and J usage is TRBJ2-2, with D perhaps given as TRBD1 or TRBD2 (5 bases each). V dropped 1 base and J dropped 1 base, with 13 bases sitting between them. CDR3 length: 17 amino acids. Germline loops: CDR1 MNHNS, CDR2 SASEGT. Here the CDR3 DNA reads TGTGCCAGCAGTGAAGATCGGGGACCTAGGAACACCGGGGAGCTGTTTTTT. This gives the protein CASSEDRGPRNTGELFF.

In the case of this clonotype: A read error may explain this, as a much larger clone is one base away. This chain joins TRBV4-3 and TRBJ2-1, with D hard to call. The V end was cut by 2 bases, the J end by 4 bases, with 15 bases between. In germline, CDR1 is LGHNA, CDR2 YSLEER. The CDR3 totals 16 residues. The CDR3 bases are TGCGCCAGCAGCCAATATTCTACACAAGCATACAATGAGCAGTTCTTC. Translation gives CASSQYSTQAYNEQFF.

A note on this clonotype: The CDR3 does not close with the conserved phenylalanine or tryptophan, likely indicating a read error. The chain links TRBV11-3 to TRBJ2-1; the match to TRBD1 covers 9 bases. There are 20 residues in the CDR3. With V trimmed by 5 bases and J by 0 bases, 17 bases remained unmatched. From germline, CDR1 is SGHNT and CDR2 YENEEA. This CDR3 is CASSMRTGVKGESSYNEQFL. The CDR3 DNA follows: TGTGCCAGCAGCATGCGGACAGGGGTAAAGGGGGAGAGCTCCTACAATGAGCAGTTCCTC.

The chain joins TRBV7-9 to TRBJ2-7, with D perhaps TRBD1 or TRBD2 (5 bases each). Per the germline V gene, CDR1 is SEHNR and CDR2 is FQNEAQ (reference sequence). The CDR3 has 13 residues. The V end lost 5 bases, the J end lost 3 bases, and 11 bases lay between the germline ends. In nucleotides, the CDR3 is TGTGCCAGCAGCACTGGGACGCTCTACGAGCAGTACTTC. Its protein product is CASSTGTLYEQYF. The full variable domain, with the rest looked up from reference TRBV7-9 and TRBJ2-7, is DTGVSQNPRHKITKRGQNVTFRCDPISEHNRLYWYRQTLGQGPEFLTYFQNEAQLEKSRLLSDRFSAERPKGSFSTLEIQRTEQGDSAMYLCASSTGTLYEQYFGPGTRLTVT.

The CDR3 bases are TGCAGCGTAATGGGGCAAGGCGGGGAGCTGTTTTTT. Amino acid sequence: CSVMGQGGELFF. The gene calls are TRBV29-1 and TRBJ2-2; the D gene is possibly TRBD1 (5 bases). The CDR3 sequence is 12 residues long. Per the germline V gene, CDR1 is SQVTM and CDR2 is ANQGSEA. The germline V and J ends were trimmed by 6 bases and 7 bases, with 12 bases remaining between them.

The CDR3 loop is CACTGDYTDTQYF. DNA of the CDR3: TGTGCCTGCACAGGGGATTACACAGATACGCAGTATTTT. The chain links TRBV30 to TRBJ2-3, with 7 bases identical to TRBD1. This CDR3 comprises 13 residues. In germline, CDR1 is GTSNPN, CDR2 SVGIG (reference sequence). The V and J ends lost 6 bases and 2 bases, in that order; junction bases with no gene match: 5.

This clonotype has just a few counts. One end of the junction varies from germline; a read error may be responsible. The chain combines TRBV14 with TRBJ1-2; D unclear. Germline V gene lookup returns CDR1 SGHDN and CDR2 FVKESK. The CDR3 is made up of 14 amino acids. CDR3 DNA: TGTGCCAGCAGCCAATGGGGTTTTAATTATGGGTACACCTTC. Amino acid sequence: CASSQWGFNYGYTF. The full variable domain, its missing parts supplied by reference TRBV14 and TRBJ1-2, is EAGVTQFPSHSVIEKGQTVTLRCDPISGHDNLYWYRRVMGKEIKFLLHFVKESKQDESGMPNNRFLAERTGGTYSTLKVQPAELEDSGVYFCASSQWGFNYGYTFGSGTRLTVV.

Turning to this clonotype: A read error may explain this, as a much larger clone is one base away. The chain uses TRBV11-2 and TRBJ1-4; the D is unclear. The CDR3 consists of 15 residues. Germline V gene sequence: CDR1 SGHAT, CDR2 FQNNGV. V was pared by 4 bases and J by 11 bases, with 20 bases between. This CDR3 is CASSSSWEYGDKLFF. In nucleotides, the CDR3 is TGTGCCAGCAGCTCTTCTTGGGAATACGGTGATAAACTGTTTTTT.

With respect to this clonotype: At one of its ends the junction is not consistent with the germline gene, which may arise from a read error. The chain is built from TRBV4-1 and TRBJ1-2; D unresolved. This CDR3 is 17 amino acids long. The germline CDR1 and CDR2 sequences are MGHRA and YSYEKL. The chain's CDR3 is CASNQDGGSRSNYGYTF. DNA for the CDR3: TGCGCCAGCAACCAAGATGGTGGTAGCAGGAGTAACTATGGCTACACCTTC.

This clonotype was seen a handful of times. The chain links TRBV14 to TRBJ2-1; a possible D gene is TRBD2 (6 bases). Trimming removed 0 bases from V and 3 bases from J, with 15 bases in between. The germline gives CDR1 SGHDN, CDR2 FVKESK. The CDR3 spans 17 residues. The CDR3 reads CASSQDLEGKHYNEQFF. CDR3 DNA sequence: TGTGCCAGCAGCCAAGATCTGGAGGGAAAACACTACAATGAGCAGTTCTTC. The entire variable domain, with the rest obtained from reference TRBV14 and TRBJ2-1, is as follows: EAGVTQFPSHSVIEKGQTVTLRCDPISGHDNLYWYRRVMGKEIKFLLHFVKESKQDESGMPNNRFLAERTGGTYSTLKVQPAELEDSGVYFCASSQDLEGKHYNEQFFGPGTRLTVL.

There are a few counts of this clonotype. The chain combines TRBV12-3 or TRBV12-4 with TRBJ2-1, with 12 bases identical to TRBD2. The V segment lost 6 bases and the J segment 7 bases; nucleotides outside the gene matches: 10. CDR3 length: 16 residues. Here the CDR3 DNA reads TGTGCCAGCAGCTCGAGACTAGCGGGAGAAAGTAATGAGCAGTTCTTC. It translates to CASSSRLAGESNEQFF.

This clonotype has ten or more counts. J is TRBJ1-1 and V is TRBV12-3 or TRBV12-4; D is unclear. The CDR3 has 12 residues. Trimming cost V 6 bases and J 3 bases, with 8 bases left between them. The CDR3 sequence is CASSHIHTEAFF. CDR3 sequence (DNA): TGTGCCAGCAGCCACATACACACTGAAGCTTTCTTT.

Turning to this clonotype: It may be a read error: a sequence one base away is much more abundant. This sequence joins TRBV6-5 and TRBJ2-2; D unclear. V was trimmed by 7 bases and J by 0 bases, leaving 9 bases between them. The CDR3 contains 14 residues. Per germline, CDR1 MNHEY and CDR2 SVGAGI. CDR3 sequence (DNA): TGTGCCAGCAAGTGGACGGCGAACACCGGGGAGCTGTTTTTT. This encodes CASKWTANTGELFF.